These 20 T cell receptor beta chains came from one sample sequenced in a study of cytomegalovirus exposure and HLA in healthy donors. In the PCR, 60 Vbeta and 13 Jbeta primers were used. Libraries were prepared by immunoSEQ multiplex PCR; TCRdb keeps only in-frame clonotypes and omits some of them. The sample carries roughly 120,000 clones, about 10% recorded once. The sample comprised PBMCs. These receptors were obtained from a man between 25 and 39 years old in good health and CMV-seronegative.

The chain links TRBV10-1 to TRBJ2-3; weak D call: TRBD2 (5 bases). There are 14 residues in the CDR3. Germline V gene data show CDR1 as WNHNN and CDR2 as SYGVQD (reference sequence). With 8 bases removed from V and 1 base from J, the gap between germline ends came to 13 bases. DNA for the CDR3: TGCGCCAGCTCGGGCGGGCTACGCACAGATACGCAGTATTTT. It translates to CASSGGLRTDTQYF.

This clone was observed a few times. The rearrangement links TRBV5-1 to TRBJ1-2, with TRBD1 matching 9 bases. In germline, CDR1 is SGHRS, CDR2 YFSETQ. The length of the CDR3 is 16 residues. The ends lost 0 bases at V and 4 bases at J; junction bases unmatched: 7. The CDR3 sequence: CASSLEGTGGFYGYTF. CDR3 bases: TGCGCCAGCAGCTTGGAGGGTACAGGGGGCTTCTATGGCTACACCTTC.

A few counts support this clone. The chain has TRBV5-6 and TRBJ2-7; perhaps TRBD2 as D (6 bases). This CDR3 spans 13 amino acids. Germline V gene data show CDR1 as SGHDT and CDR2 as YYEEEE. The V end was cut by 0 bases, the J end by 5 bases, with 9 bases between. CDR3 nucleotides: TGTGCCAGCAGCTTGGGGGGGGACCACGAGCAGTACTTC. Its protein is CASSLGGDHEQYF.

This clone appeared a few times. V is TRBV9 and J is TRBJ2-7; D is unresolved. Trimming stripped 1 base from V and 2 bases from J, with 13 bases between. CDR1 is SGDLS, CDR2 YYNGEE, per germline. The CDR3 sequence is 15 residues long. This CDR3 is CASSVTADLAYEQYF. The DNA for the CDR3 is TGTGCCAGCAGCGTAACCGCAGATCTGGCCTACGAGCAGTACTTC.

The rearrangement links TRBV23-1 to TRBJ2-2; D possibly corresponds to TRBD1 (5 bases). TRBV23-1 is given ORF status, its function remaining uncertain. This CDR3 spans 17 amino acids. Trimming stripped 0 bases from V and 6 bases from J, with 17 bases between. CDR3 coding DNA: TGCGCCAGCAGTCAATCGATAGGCAATCTGGGGCCCGGGGAGCTGTTTTTT. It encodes CASSQSIGNLGPGELFF.

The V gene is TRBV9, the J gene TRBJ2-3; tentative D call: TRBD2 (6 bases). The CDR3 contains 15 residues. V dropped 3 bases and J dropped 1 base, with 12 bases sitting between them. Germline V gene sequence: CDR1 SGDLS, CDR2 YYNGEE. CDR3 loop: CASSDRDFRTDTQYF. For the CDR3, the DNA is TGTGCCAGCAGCGACCGGGACTTTCGCACAGATACGCAGTATTTT.

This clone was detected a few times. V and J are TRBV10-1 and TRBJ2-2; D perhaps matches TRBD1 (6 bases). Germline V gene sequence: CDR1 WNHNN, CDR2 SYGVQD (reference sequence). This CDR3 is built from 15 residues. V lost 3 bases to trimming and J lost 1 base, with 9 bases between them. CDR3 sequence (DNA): TGCGCCAGCAGTGACCGGACAGTGAACACCGGGGAGCTGTTTTTT. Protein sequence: CASSDRTVNTGELFF.

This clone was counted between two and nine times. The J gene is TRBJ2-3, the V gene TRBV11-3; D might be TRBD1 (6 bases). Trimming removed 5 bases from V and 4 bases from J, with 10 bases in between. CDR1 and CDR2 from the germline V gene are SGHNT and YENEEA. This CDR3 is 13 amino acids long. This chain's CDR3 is CASSKDSADTQYF. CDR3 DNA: TGTGCCAGCAGCAAGGACAGCGCAGATACGCAGTATTTT.

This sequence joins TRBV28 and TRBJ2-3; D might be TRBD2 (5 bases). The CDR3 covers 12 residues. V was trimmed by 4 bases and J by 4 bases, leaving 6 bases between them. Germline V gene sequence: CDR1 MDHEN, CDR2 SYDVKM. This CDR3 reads CASSSGSDTQYF. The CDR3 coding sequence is TGTGCCAGCAGTTCGGGATCAGATACGCAGTATTTT.

CDR3 sequence reads: CASSVGISGSYNEQFF. The CDR3, as DNA: TGTGCCAGCAGCGTAGGGATATCGGGCTCCTACAATGAGCAGTTCTTC. The rearrangement links TRBV9 to TRBJ2-1; D is unclear. CDR1 is SGDLS and CDR2 is YYNGEE in the germline V gene. CDR3 length equals 16 residues. V was cut by 0 bases and J by 0 bases, with 10 bases left in between.

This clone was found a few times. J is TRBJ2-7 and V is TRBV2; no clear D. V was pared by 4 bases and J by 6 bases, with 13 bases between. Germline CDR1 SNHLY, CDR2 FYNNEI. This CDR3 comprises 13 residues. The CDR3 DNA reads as TGTGCCAGCAGTGGCTGGGCCAGCCCCGAGCAGTACTTC. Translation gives CASSGWASPEQYF. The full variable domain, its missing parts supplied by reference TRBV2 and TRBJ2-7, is EPEVTQTPSHQVTQMGQEVILRCVPISNHLYFYWYRQILGQKVEFLVSFYNNEISEKSEIFDDQFSVERPDGSNFTLKIRSTKLEDSAMYFCASSGWASPEQYFGPGTRLTVT.

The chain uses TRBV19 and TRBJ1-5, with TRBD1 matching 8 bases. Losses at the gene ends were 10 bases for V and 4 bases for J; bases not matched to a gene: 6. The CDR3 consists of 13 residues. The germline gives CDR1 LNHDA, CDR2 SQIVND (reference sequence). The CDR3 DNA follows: TGTGCCACCTCCCGGGACAGGAATCAGCCCCAGCATTTT. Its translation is CATSRDRNQPQHF.

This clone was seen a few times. The CDR3 sequence: CASSIPLFPGTEAFF. The DNA of the CDR3 is TGTGCCAGTAGTATCCCTCTTTTCCCCGGCACTGAAGCTTTCTTT. The chain is built from TRBV19 and TRBJ1-1, with D uncertain. Trimming removed 3 bases at V and 4 bases at J, with 15 bases between. The CDR3 covers 15 residues. Germline V gene sequence: CDR1 LNHDA, CDR2 SQIVND (reference sequence).

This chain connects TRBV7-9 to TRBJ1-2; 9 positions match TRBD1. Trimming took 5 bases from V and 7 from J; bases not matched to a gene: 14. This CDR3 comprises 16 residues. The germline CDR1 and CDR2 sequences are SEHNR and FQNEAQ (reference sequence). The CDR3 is CASSPLTQGAGGGYTF. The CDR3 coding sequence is TGTGCCAGCAGCCCGCTCACACAGGGGGCAGGAGGTGGCTACACCTTC.

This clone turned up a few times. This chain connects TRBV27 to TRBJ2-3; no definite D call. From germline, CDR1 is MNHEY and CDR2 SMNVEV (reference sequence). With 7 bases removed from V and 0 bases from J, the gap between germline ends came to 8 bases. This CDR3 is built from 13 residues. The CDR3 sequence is CASKRSSTDTQYF. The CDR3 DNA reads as TGTGCCAGCAAGCGTTCGAGCACAGATACGCAGTATTTT.

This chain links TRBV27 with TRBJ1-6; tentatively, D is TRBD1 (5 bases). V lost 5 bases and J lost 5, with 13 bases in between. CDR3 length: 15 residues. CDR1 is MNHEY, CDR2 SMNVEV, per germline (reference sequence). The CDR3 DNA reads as TGTGCCAGCAGTCGAACCAGGGCGGATAATTCACCCCTCCACTTT. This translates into CASSRTRADNSPLHF.

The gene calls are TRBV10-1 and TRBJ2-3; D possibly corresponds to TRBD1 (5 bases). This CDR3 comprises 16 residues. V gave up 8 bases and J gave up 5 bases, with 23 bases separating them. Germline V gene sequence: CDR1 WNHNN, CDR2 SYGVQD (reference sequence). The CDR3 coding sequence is TGCGCCAGCCCACCCCCCACCTACAGGTTGAGAGATACGCAGTATTTT. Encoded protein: CASPPPTYRLRDTQYF.

The CDR3 protein is CASSLSRPSGRDFTYEQYF. Written as DNA, the CDR3 is TGTGCCAGCAGTTTATCTCGGCCTAGCGGGAGGGATTTTACATACGAGCAGTACTTC. The chain has TRBV27 and TRBJ2-7; 12 bases match TRBD2. The CDR3 runs to 19 residues. V lost 0 bases, J lost 4 bases, and 13 bases stayed unmatched. Germline lookup yields CDR1 MNHEY and CDR2 SMNVEV (reference sequence).

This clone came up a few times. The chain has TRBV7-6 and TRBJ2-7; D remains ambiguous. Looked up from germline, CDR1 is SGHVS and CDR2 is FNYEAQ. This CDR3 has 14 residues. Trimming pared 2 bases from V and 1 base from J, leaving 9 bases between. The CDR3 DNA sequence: TGTGCCAGCAGCTTAACTCCCACTTCCTACGAGCAGTACTTC. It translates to CASSLTPTSYEQYF. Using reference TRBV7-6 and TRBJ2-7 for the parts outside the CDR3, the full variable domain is GAGVSQSPRYKVTKRGQDVALRCDPISGHVSLYWYRQALGQGPEFLTYFNYEAQQDKSGLPNDRFSAERPEGSISTLTIQRTEQRDSAMYRCASSLTPTSYEQYFGPGTRLTVT.

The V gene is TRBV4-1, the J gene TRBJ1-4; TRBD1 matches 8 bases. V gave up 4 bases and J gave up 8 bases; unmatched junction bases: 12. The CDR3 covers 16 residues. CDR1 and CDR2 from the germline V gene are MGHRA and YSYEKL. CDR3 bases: TGCGCCAGCAGCCTCGGACAGGGCCAAGTTGGGGAAAAACTGTTTTTT. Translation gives CASSLGQGQVGEKLFF.